This TCR beta chain was sequenced for a study of response to subunit inactivated influenza vaccine (dated by TCRdb to the late 2010s). Regarding the study in general: Deep quantitative profiling of the T cell receptor repertoire was used in the study to follow responses to a trivalent subunit inactivated influenza vaccine.

About this clonotype itself: Its specific antigen is unknown. Base qualities are not provided; no much larger clone lies one nucleotide away.

Libraries were made using RT-PCR. Sequencing instrument: Illumina HiSeq 2500. TCRdb passed the public sequencing reads through fastp at Q25 and MiXCR, retaining productive beta sequences. Here each entry gathers all rows of one CDR3 protein and keeps the most common genes and DNA. For this sample the table gives around 790,000 distinct CDR3 sequences, of which approximately 22% were detected only once. Approximately 10% of the sample is taken by the ten largest. V lost 4 bases and J lost 5 bases; the stretch between them is 18 bases long. CDR1 and CDR2 are drawn from the germline V gene: SGHDT, YYEEEE. The CDR3 measures 15 amino acids from cysteine to phenylalanine. Of the read, only the CDR3 DNA is kept; its 45 bases are in frame from base 1. Findings and caveats that apply to the study as a whole: The authors proposed that each seasonal influenza vaccination may bring in only a limited number of new T cells.

The clonotype comes from a man in his fifties who received an inactivated influenza vaccine. Donor details come from another sample of the same person, matched by shared clones. In this chain, TRBV5-6 is recombined with TRBJ2-5; the D gene is not confidently resolved. The source was PBMCs from blood, collected about 5 days after vaccination. The CDR3 protein is CASSPRTVFRETQYF. The DNA sequence is given as TGTGCCAGCAGCCCCAGGACCGTGTTTAGGGAGACCCAGTACTTC.